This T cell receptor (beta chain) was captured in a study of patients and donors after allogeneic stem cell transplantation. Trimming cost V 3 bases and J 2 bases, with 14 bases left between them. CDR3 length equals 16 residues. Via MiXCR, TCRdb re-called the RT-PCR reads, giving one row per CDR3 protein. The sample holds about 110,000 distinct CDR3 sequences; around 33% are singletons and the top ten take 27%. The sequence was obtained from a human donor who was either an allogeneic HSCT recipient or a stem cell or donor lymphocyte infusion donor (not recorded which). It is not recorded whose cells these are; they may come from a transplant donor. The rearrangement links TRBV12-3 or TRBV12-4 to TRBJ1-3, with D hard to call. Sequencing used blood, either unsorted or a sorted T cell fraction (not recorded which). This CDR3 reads CASSLYKILTGNTIYF. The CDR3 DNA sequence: TGTGCCAGCAGTTTGTATAAGATCTTGACTGGAAACACCATATATTTT.